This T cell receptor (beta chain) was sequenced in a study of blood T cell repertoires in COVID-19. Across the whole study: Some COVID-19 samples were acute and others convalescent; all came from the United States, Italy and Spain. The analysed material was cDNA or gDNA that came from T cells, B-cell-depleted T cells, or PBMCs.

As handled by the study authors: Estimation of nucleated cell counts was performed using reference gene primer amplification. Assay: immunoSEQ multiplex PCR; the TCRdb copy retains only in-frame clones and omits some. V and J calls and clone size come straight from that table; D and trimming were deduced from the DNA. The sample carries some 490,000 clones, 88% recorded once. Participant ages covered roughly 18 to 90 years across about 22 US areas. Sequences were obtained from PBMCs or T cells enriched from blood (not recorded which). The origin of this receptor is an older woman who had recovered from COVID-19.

CDR3 in amino acids: CASSDRQGLFIQYF. As DNA, the CDR3 is TGTGCCAGCAGTGATAGACAGGGTTTATTCATTCAGTACTTC. The J gene is TRBJ2-4, the V gene TRBV6-1, with TRBD1 identical over 7 bases. Germline V gene sequence: CDR1 MNHNS, CDR2 SASEGT. V was pared by 3 bases and J by 9 bases, with 8 bases of the junction left unmatched. This CDR3 comprises 14 residues.